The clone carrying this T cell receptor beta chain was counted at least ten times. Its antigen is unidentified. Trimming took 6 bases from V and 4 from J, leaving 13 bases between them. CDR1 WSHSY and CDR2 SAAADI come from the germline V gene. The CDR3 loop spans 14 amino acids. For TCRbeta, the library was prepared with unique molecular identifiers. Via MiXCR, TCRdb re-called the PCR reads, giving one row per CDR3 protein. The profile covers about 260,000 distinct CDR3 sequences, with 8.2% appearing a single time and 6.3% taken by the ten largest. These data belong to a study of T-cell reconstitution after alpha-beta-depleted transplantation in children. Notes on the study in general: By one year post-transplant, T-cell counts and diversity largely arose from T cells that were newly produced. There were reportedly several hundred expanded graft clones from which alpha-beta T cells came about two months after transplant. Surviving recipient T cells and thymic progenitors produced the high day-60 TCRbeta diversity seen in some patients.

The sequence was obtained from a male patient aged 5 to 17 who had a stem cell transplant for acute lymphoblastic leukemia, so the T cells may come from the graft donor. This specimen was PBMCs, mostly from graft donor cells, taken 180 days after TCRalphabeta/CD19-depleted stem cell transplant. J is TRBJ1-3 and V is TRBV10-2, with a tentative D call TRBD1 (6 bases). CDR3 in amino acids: CASSERGAGNTIYF. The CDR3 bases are TGCGCCAGCAGCGAAAGGGGGGCCGGAAACACCATATATTTT.